This T cell receptor beta chain was sequenced in a study of glioma-infiltrating T cells. Background on the study: Blood libraries targeted about 4- to 11-fold coverage of 900,000 to 1,000,000 T cells. Whole-study results and caveats: Only very few CDR3 sequences appeared in both tissue and blood. Above-expected tissue-blood divergence occurred in all gliomas, most in low-grade ones.

Germline values: CDR1 MDHEN, CDR2 SYDVKM. This CDR3 is 20 amino acids long. V was pared by 2 bases and J by 2 bases, with 16 bases of the junction left unmatched. TCR alpha and beta CDR3 regions were amplified from RNA using iRepertoire nested multiplex PCR. For one-step reverse transcription and amplification, 100-400 ng of tissue mRNA or PBMC total RNA was used. TCRdb redid the calling of the multiplex PCR reads with MiXCR, one entry per CDR3 protein. The sample carries fewer than 500,000 distinct CDR3 sequences, roughly two fifths recorded once. Remarks on this clonotype: Antigen specificity is unknown.

The sample was glioma tissue, nonneoplastic brain tissue, or PBMCs (not recorded which). The clonotype comes from a human donor with low-grade glioma or glioblastoma, undergoing nonglioma brain surgery, or in good health (not recorded which). This chain uses TRBV28 with TRBJ2-4; 9 nucleotides match TRBD1. The CDR3 DNA reads as TGTGCCAGCAGTTTAAATTGGGACAGGGACCTAATCCTTACCAAAAACATTCAGTACTTC. This sequence encodes CASSLNWDRDLILTKNIQYF. The full variable domain, with the rest looked up from reference TRBV28 and TRBJ2-4, is DVKVTQSSRYLVKRTGEKVFLECVQDMDHENMFWYRQDPGLGLRLIYFSYDVKMKEKGDIPEGYSVSREKKERFSLILESASTNQTSMYLCASSLNWDRDLILTKNIQYFGAGTRLSVL.